The 5 T cell receptor beta chains reported below all come from one sample, sequenced in a study of response to subunit inactivated influenza vaccine. Each CDR3 protein gets one entry after TCRdb re-called the RT-PCR reads with MiXCR. Of about 540,000 distinct CDR3 sequences listed, approximately 22% are singletons. The sample was also reused in another study, on T cells expressing NK-cell markers. That source adds: UMIs were included in TCR beta cDNA generated by 5'RACE template switching.

Sample: CD4+ T cells sorted from PBMCs, taken 11 to 12 days after vaccination. These receptors came from a man between 50 and 59 years old who received an inactivated influenza vaccine.

The rearrangement uses TRBV12-3 or TRBV12-4 and TRBJ2-1; 8 positions match TRBD2. The ends lost 0 bases at V and 2 bases at J; junction bases unmatched: 3. The CDR3 has 16 amino acids. DNA of the CDR3: TGTGCCAGCAGTTTAGCACTAGCGGACGCCTACAATGAGCAGTTCTTC. Amino acid sequence: CASSLALADAYNEQFF.

The CDR3 reads CASSPASASGRLNEQFF. The DNA for the CDR3 is TGTGCCAGCAGCCCCGCCTCGGCTAGCGGGAGATTGAATGAGCAGTTCTTC. The chain carries TRBV12-3 or TRBV12-4 and TRBJ2-1; 10 nucleotides match TRBD2. The CDR3 totals 17 residues. J gave up 7 bases and V 6 bases, and 15 bases lay outside the gene matches.

The V gene is TRBV12-3 or TRBV12-4, the J gene TRBJ2-2; D not resolved. The length of the CDR3 is 12 residues. Trimming took 8 bases from V and 6 from J, leaving 10 bases between them. In DNA, the CDR3 is TGTGCCAGCCGAGTGGGCGCCGGGGAGCTGTTTTTT. Translating gives CASRVGAGELFF.

The sample holds a few counts of this clonotype. CDR3 sequence: CASSQVVVVGGTQYF. As DNA, the CDR3 is TGTGCCAGCAGCCAAGTGGTAGTTGTTGGGGGGACCCAGTACTTC. The chain links TRBV4-2 to TRBJ2-5, with D perhaps matching TRBD1 or TRBD2 (5 bases each). V gave up 1 base and J gave up 7 bases, with 16 bases separating them. Per the germline V gene, CDR1 is LGHNA and CDR2 is YNFKEQ. This CDR3 is 15 amino acids long.

This chain uses TRBV5-1 with TRBJ2-4; D is possibly TRBD1 or TRBD2 (5 bases each). Germline CDR1 is SGHRS and CDR2 is YFSETQ. The ends were cut back, 7 bases at V and 2 bases at J, with 10 bases in the middle. This CDR3 has 13 amino acids. The CDR3 nucleotides read TGCGCCAGCCTGGGACGGTCCAAAAACATTCAGTACTTC. Translating gives CASLGRSKNIQYF.